This TCR beta chain stems from a study of Tregs in tolerant kidney transplant recipients. The study, taken as a whole, reports: Tolerant patients' donor-specific Tregs expanded beyond overall Tregs, suggesting antigen-driven growth.

Unstimulated Tregs (CD4+CD25+CD127-) and CD4+CD25- non-Tregs were sorted from PBMCs. Here immunoSEQ multiplex PCR was the method, and the copy in TCRdb shows in-frame clones only, minus some. Of tens of thousands of clones listed, roughly 89% were seen once; the top ten hold approximately 0.4%. Details on this clone: Its antigen is currently unknown.

The source material was CD4+ T cells from blood, sampled before the transplant. The origin of this receptor is a human donor who received a combined kidney and bone marrow transplant.

In nucleotides, the CDR3 is TGTGCCAGCAGCCTCGCGGGGACCCATGGGGCCAACGTCCTGACTTTC. Translation: CASSLAGTHGANVLTF. The V and J genes are TRBV11-2 and TRBJ2-6, with a weak D call TRBD2 (6 bases). V lost 5 bases, J lost 3 bases, and 14 bases lay in between. Germline CDR1 and CDR2: SGHAT and FQNNGV. This CDR3 comprises 16 residues.